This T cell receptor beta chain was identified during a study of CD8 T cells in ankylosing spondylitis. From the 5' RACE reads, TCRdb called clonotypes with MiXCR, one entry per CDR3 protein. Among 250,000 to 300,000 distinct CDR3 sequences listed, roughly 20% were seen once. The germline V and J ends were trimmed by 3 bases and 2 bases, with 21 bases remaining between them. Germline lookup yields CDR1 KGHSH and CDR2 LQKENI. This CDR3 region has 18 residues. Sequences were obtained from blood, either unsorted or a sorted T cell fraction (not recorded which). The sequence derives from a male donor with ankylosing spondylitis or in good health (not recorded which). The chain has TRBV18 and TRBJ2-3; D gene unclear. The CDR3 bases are TGTGCCAGCTCACCTCGGACCCAAAGCGTCAGTCACACAGATACGCAGTATTTT. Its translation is CASSPRTQSVSHTDTQYF.